The next 17 T cell receptor beta chains were all read from a single sample in a study of Graves' ophthalmopathy and Graves' hyperthyroidism (dated by TCRdb to 2017 to 2018). Sequencing was carried out with an Illumina HiSeq 2000. For repertoire sequencing, TCR beta CDR3 regions were amplified from RNA transcripts. The first round of RT-PCR was done with HTBI primers and the Qiagen OneStep RT-PCR kit, and was followed by a second round of multiplex PCR, then size selection and purification. In-frame beta chains were kept once TCRdb had trimmed the public reads at Q25 with fastp and called clones with MiXCR. Rows matching on CDR3 protein sequence are summarized as one entry with the most common DNA and genes. The sample records 1 million to 1.3 million distinct CDR3 sequences, about 35% of which are singletons. The ten largest make up 11% of the sample. Sequenced sample: peripheral blood or thyroid tissue (not recorded which). The origin of the receptors is an adult man with Graves' hyperthyroidism.

The table lists this clonotype with many counts. The genes are TRBV3-1 and TRBJ2-5; D tentatively fits TRBD1 or TRBD2 (5 bases each). The CDR3 contains 12 residues. Trimming removed 5 bases from V and 5 bases from J, with 9 bases in between. Germline CDR1 LGHDT, CDR2 YNNKEL (reference sequence). This CDR3 reads CASSGGAETQYF. CDR3 nucleotide sequence: TGTGCCAGCAGCGGGGGAGCGGAGACCCAGTACTTC.

This clonotype came up many times. The V gene is TRBV29-1, the J gene TRBJ2-7, with D maybe TRBD1 (5 bases). V lost 6 bases and J 2 bases, leaving 14 bases between the germline ends. CDR1 and CDR2 (germline): SQVTM, ANQGSEA. The CDR3 sequence is 13 residues long. The CDR3 bases are TGCAGCGTCGATGACAGCTCAACCTACGAGCAGTACTTC. This gives the protein CSVDDSSTYEQYF.

The chain links TRBV7-8 to TRBJ2-7; D is unresolved. CDR1 is SGHVS, CDR2 FQNEAQ, per germline. This CDR3 is built from 12 residues. V was pared by 5 bases and J by 5 bases, with 10 bases between. The CDR3 loop reads CASSPRRHEQYF. Here the CDR3 DNA reads TGTGCCAGCAGCCCGAGACGGCACGAGCAGTACTTC.

This clonotype was seen ten or more times. The rearrangement joins TRBV9 to TRBJ2-5; D remains ambiguous. The germline V gene has CDR1 SGDLS and CDR2 YYNGEE. The germline V and J ends were trimmed by 0 bases and 3 bases, with 6 bases remaining between them. The CDR3 is made up of 13 amino acids. The CDR3: CASSVGMEETQYF. Written as DNA, the CDR3 is TGTGCCAGCAGCGTAGGTATGGAAGAGACCCAGTACTTC.

The J gene is TRBJ1-1, the V gene TRBV12-3 or TRBV12-4; perhaps TRBD1 as D (6 bases). The CDR3 has 16 amino acids. Trimming left V 6 bases short and J 1 base short, with 18 bases between. DNA for the CDR3: TGTGCCAGCAGCGCCAGAGACAGGACTCCGAACACTGAAGCTTTCTTT. The encoded protein is CASSARDRTPNTEAFF.

Many counts were recorded for this clonotype. The V call is TRBV19, the J call TRBJ1-2; 8 nucleotides line up with TRBD1. The CDR3 runs 14 residues. Germline values: CDR1 LNHDA, CDR2 SQIVND (reference sequence). The junction had 5 bases not matched to a gene; V was cut back by 7 bases and J by 1 base. The CDR3 is CASTRTGFNYGYTF. CDR3 bases: TGTGCCAGTACCAGGACAGGGTTTAACTATGGCTACACCTTC.

In this sample, this clonotype turned up many times. This chain links TRBV7-2 with TRBJ2-5, with D perhaps TRBD2 (6 bases). Trimming pared 2 bases from V and 7 bases from J, leaving 14 bases between. The CDR3 loop spans 14 amino acids. The germline V gene encodes CDR1 SGHTA and CDR2 FQGNSA. DNA of the CDR3: TGTGCCAGCAGCTTACGCGGGGCGGTGTCGACCCAGTACTTC. Translating it yields CASSLRGAVSTQYF.

This clonotype was seen a few times. The chain couples TRBV20-1 to TRBJ2-7; 10 bases agree with TRBD2. The V gene end was trimmed by 5 bases and the J gene end by 0 bases; junction bases not matched to a gene: 4. The CDR3 has 14 residues. Germline V gene lookup returns CDR1 DFQATT and CDR2 SNEGSKA (reference sequence). This chain's CDR3 is CSAGLAANSYEQYF. The DNA for the CDR3 is TGCAGTGCTGGACTAGCGGCTAACTCCTACGAGCAGTACTTC.

This clonotype showed up many times. The chain combines TRBV9 with TRBJ1-2; D uncertain. CDR3 length: 17 amino acids. CDR1 is SGDLS, CDR2 YYNGEE, per germline. V was cut by 0 bases and J by 0 bases, with 15 bases left in between. The DNA of the CDR3 is TGTGCCAGCAGCGTAGTACCCGGAGACGGAGCTAACTATGGCTACACCTTC. It encodes CASSVVPGDGANYGYTF. Using reference TRBV9 and TRBJ1-2 for the parts outside the CDR3, the full variable domain is DSGVTQTPKHLITATGQRVTLRCSPRSGDLSVYWYQQSLDQGLQFLIQYYNGEERAKGNILERFSAQQFPDLHSELNLSSLELGDSALYFCASSVVPGDGANYGYTFGSGTRLTVV.

This clonotype was detected many times. The rearrangement joins TRBV4-1 to TRBJ1-2; the match to TRBD1 covers 7 bases. CDR3 size: 13 residues. The junction had 1 base not matched to a gene; V was cut back by 2 bases and J by 4 bases. Germline values: CDR1 MGHRA, CDR2 YSYEKL. In DNA form, the CDR3 reads TGCGCCAGCAGCCAACGGGACAGCTATGGCTACACCTTC. Its translation: CASSQRDSYGYTF.

This clonotype was detected only a few times. The genes are TRBV5-1 and TRBJ2-7; tentative D call: TRBD2 (5 bases). Looked up from germline, CDR1 is SGHRS and CDR2 is YFSETQ. This CDR3 spans 15 amino acids. V was pared by 0 bases and J by 0 bases, with 10 bases between. CDR3 DNA: TGCGCCAGCAGCTTGGGACTATCGTACTCCTACGAGCAGTACTTC. It yields the protein CASSLGLSYSYEQYF.

At least ten counts were recorded for this clonotype. The DNA for the CDR3 is TGTGCCAGCAAACCGGGGGGCTATGGCTACACCTTC. Protein: CASKPGGYGYTF. The chain is built from TRBV5-8 and TRBJ1-2; D might be TRBD1 (5 bases). Germline V gene lookup returns CDR1 SGHTS and CDR2 YDEGEE. Trimming shortened V by 6 bases and J by 4 bases, and 10 bases separated the two germline ends. This CDR3 has 12 amino acids.

Concerning this clonotype itself: A much bigger clone sits one base away, suggesting this may be a read error. The chain uses TRBV20-1 and TRBJ2-5; TRBD2 might be the D (5 bases). Per the germline V gene, CDR1 is DFQATT and CDR2 is SNEGSKA (reference sequence). The germline V and J ends were trimmed by 3 bases and 7 bases, with 12 bases remaining between them. The CDR3 has 12 amino acids. CDR3 region: CSARHGKATQYF. CDR3 DNA sequence: TGCAGTGCTAGGCACGGGAAGGCGACCCAGTACTTC.

The sample holds many counts of this clonotype. The chain carries TRBV5-6 and TRBJ1-5, with 9 positions matching TRBD1. Germline-derived CDR1 and CDR2 are SGHDT and YYEEEE. Trimming cost V 3 bases and J 6 bases; bases outside gene matches: 4. The CDR3 contains 14 residues. The CDR3 region is CASSWGTGTQPQHF. The CDR3 DNA is TGTGCCAGCAGCTGGGGGACAGGGACTCAGCCCCAGCATTTT.

This clonotype was picked up a small number of times. This chain uses TRBV6-1 with TRBJ1-1; D possibly corresponds to TRBD1 (5 bases). This CDR3 comprises 13 residues. Per the germline V gene, CDR1 is MNHNS and CDR2 is SASEGT. The V end was cut by 5 bases, the J end by 4 bases, with 11 bases between. CDR3 sequence: CASSSGPATEAFF. The CDR3 coding sequence is TGTGCCAGCAGTTCGGGACCGGCCACTGAAGCTTTCTTT.

The rearrangement joins TRBV5-6 to TRBJ1-1; D remains ambiguous. This CDR3 spans 17 amino acids. Per germline, CDR1 SGHDT and CDR2 YYEEEE. Between the trimmed V and J ends, which lost 3 bases and 4 bases, there was a span of 22 bases. CDR3 bases: TGTGCCAGCAGCTCGAAAATGGGTGGTGATGACGGCACTGAAGCTTTCTTT. It codes for CASSSKMGGDDGTEAFF.

This clonotype was counted a few times. The chain has TRBV6-5 and TRBJ2-3, with TRBD1 matching 10 bases. This CDR3 spans 15 amino acids. With 5 bases clipped from V and 4 bases from J, the junction kept 6 bases outside the gene matches. Germline V gene data show CDR1 as MNHEY and CDR2 as SVGAGI. The CDR3: CASSKGQGHSDTQYF. The CDR3 nucleotides read TGTGCCAGCAGTAAGGGACAGGGGCATTCAGATACGCAGTATTTT.